The clone carrying this T cell receptor beta chain appeared a few times. Sequencing used immunoSEQ multiplex PCR; TCRdb keeps in-frame clones, though not all of them. This sample has around 320,000 clones; roughly 89% occur once, and the top ten carry 3.5% to 4.5%. The germline V gene has CDR1 KGHSH and CDR2 LQKENI. This CDR3 has 15 residues. Losses at the gene ends were 3 bases for V and 7 bases for J; bases not matched to a gene: 7. The record originates from a study of blood T cell repertoires in COVID-19. Background on the study: Sample material is recorded as cDNA or gDNA derived from T cells, B-cell-depleted T cells, or PBMCs.

Participants, roughly 18 to 100 years old, spanned approximately 25 US areas. Which cohort a participant joined came from the clinical history participants gave. The chain links TRBV18 to TRBJ1-5; TRBD1 matches at 9 bases. Sequencing was done on a sample of PBMCs or T cells enriched from blood (not recorded which). The sequence came from a woman under 30 with acute COVID-19. CDR3 protein: CASSPDRGTVQPQHF. The CDR3 DNA follows: TGTGCCAGCTCACCCGACAGGGGGACCGTACAGCCCCAGCATTTT.